The 10 T cell receptor beta chains below were found in one sample sequenced in a study of regulatory T cells in long-lasting Graves disease (dated by TCRdb to about 2021). Libraries came from multiplex PCR. The run used an Illumina HiSeq 4000. To build TCR beta libraries, CDR3 regions were amplified by Arm-PCR using iRepertoire HTBI primers. TCRdb took the public reads, trimmed them with fastp at Q25, ran MiXCR for clone calling and kept in-frame beta chains. Each entry merges the rows of one CDR3 protein and shows their most common DNA and genes. Counted in this sample were 500,000 or so distinct CDR3 sequences; 15% to 20% of them appeared once. 20% to 30% of the sample comes from the top ten. The label giving this sample's time point can be read as: newly diagnosed GD, antithyroid drugs for less than 3 months. RNA was extracted from PBMCs in TRIzol for both TCR sequencing and RNA sequencing. This sample also belongs to another study, concerning T cells in Graves' hyperthyroidism and ophthalmopathy.

The specimen comprised peripheral blood mononuclear cells (PBMCs), sampled at new diagnosis, from a patient treated with antithyroid drugs. The receptor set was obtained from a woman aged 40-65 years with Graves disease. Donor details come from another sample of the same person, matched by shared clones.

In this sample, this clonotype turned up a few times. The rearrangement uses TRBV5-1 and TRBJ1-2, with D maybe TRBD1 (5 bases). There are 14 residues in the CDR3. Germline CDR1 reads SGHRS; CDR2 reads YFSETQ. Trimming cost V 0 bases and J 8 bases, with 14 bases left between them. CDR3 DNA: TGCGCCAGCAGCTTGGTGCCAGGAGGGGACGGCTACACCTTC. It yields the protein CASSLVPGGDGYTF.

Concerning this clonotype: One end of the junction does not line up with germline, which may come from a read error. The chain links TRBV19 to TRBJ2-1, with 10 bases that match TRBD2. CDR3 length: 18 amino acids. Germline CDR1 reads LNHDA; CDR2 reads SQIVND (reference sequence). The CDR3 protein is CASSIGGSGGPSYNERFF. In DNA form, the CDR3 reads TGTGCCAGTAGTATAGGAGGTAGCGGGGGGCCCTCCTACAATGAGCGGTTCTTC.

The genes are TRBV9 and TRBJ2-2; D is tentatively TRBD1 or TRBD2 (5 bases each). Trimming took off 0 bases at V and 6 bases at J, with 15 bases between the two ends. The length of the CDR3 is 16 residues. Germline loops: CDR1 SGDLS, CDR2 YYNGEE. The CDR3 region has the DNA TGTGCCAGCAGCGTAGGTCTTGGGGGATCCGCCGGGGAGCTGTTTTTT. It yields the protein CASSVGLGGSAGELFF.

This clonotype was recorded at least ten times. The genes are TRBV3-1 and TRBJ1-2; D not certain. The germline CDR1 and CDR2 sequences are LGHDT and YNNKEL (reference sequence). This CDR3 region has 14 residues. V was clipped by 1 base and J by 3 bases, with 9 bases between them. This CDR3 is CASSQGSGDYGYTF. CDR3 DNA: TGTGCCAGCAGCCAAGGTTCAGGCGACTATGGCTACACCTTC.

V usage is TRBV29-1 and J usage is TRBJ2-2; 10 bases are a match to TRBD1. The CDR3 spans 14 residues. Looked up from germline, CDR1 is SQVTM and CDR2 is ANQGSEA. V shed 4 bases, J shed 6 bases, and the junction held 5 bases outside the gene matches. The CDR3 loop is CSVGGTGVAGELFF. CDR3 nucleotides: TGCAGCGTTGGCGGGACAGGGGTGGCCGGGGAGCTGTTTTTT.

The chain couples TRBV20-1 to TRBJ1-5, with 7 bases identical to TRBD1. The germline V gene encodes CDR1 DFQATT and CDR2 SNEGSKA (reference sequence). The CDR3 sequence is 14 residues long. The J segment lost 4 bases and the V segment lost 4 bases, leaving 7 bases of the junction unmatched. DNA for the CDR3: TGCAGTGCTAACCTCGGGACAGTTAATCAGCCCCAGCATTTT. Its translation is CSANLGTVNQPQHF.

This chain uses TRBV18 with TRBJ2-7; TRBD1 aligns across 10 bases. V shed 6 bases, J shed 2 bases, and the junction held 7 bases outside the gene matches. This CDR3 has 15 amino acids. Germline CDR1 KGHSH, CDR2 LQKENI. The CDR3 nucleotides read TGTGCCAGCTCTCTGGGACAGGGGTTCCCCTACGAGCAGTACTTC. Residues: CASSLGQGFPYEQYF. The complete variable domain, with remaining parts taken from reference TRBV18 and TRBJ2-7, reads NAGVMQNPRHLVRRRGQEARLRCSPMKGHSHVYWYRQLPEEGLKFMVYLQKENIIDESGMPKERFSAEFPKEGPSILRIQQVVRGDSAAYFCASSLGQGFPYEQYFGPGTRLTVT.

This clonotype showed up many times. The chain combines TRBV2 with TRBJ2-1, with D possibly TRBD1 on 6 matching bases. The V end lost 8 bases, the J end lost 6 bases, and 11 bases lay between the germline ends. CDR1 is SNHLY, CDR2 FYNNEI, per germline. This CDR3 comprises 12 residues. CDR3 amino acids: CASDLRGNEQFF. The CDR3 nucleotides read TGTGCCAGCGACCTCAGGGGCAATGAGCAGTTCTTC. Based on the CDR3 plus reference TRBV2 and TRBJ2-1, the full variable domain is EPEVTQTPSHQVTQMGQEVILRCVPISNHLYFYWYRQILGQKVEFLVSFYNNEISEKSEIFDDQFSVERPDGSNFTLKIRSTKLEDSAMYFCASDLRGNEQFFGPGTRLTVL.

At least ten counts were recorded for this clonotype. This chain links TRBV10-1 with TRBJ2-5; D might be TRBD2 (6 bases). The CDR3 consists of 13 residues. Per the germline V gene, CDR1 is WNHNN and CDR2 is SYGVQD (reference sequence). Deletions cut 3 bases from V and 7 bases from J, with 12 bases between. The CDR3 loop reads CASSDGVEGTQYF. In DNA form, the CDR3 reads TGCGCCAGCAGTGATGGGGTGGAGGGGACCCAGTACTTC.

This clonotype was seen at least ten times. CDR3 residues: CSSRLGGETQYF. CDR3 DNA: TGCAGTTCCAGGCTCGGGGGAGAGACCCAGTACTTC. The chain recombines TRBV20-1 with TRBJ2-5; tentatively, D is TRBD2 (6 bases). V shed 8 bases and J shed 4 bases, with 14 bases lying between them. Germline assignment: CDR1 DFQATT and CDR2 SNEGSKA (reference sequence). The CDR3 is 12 amino acids.